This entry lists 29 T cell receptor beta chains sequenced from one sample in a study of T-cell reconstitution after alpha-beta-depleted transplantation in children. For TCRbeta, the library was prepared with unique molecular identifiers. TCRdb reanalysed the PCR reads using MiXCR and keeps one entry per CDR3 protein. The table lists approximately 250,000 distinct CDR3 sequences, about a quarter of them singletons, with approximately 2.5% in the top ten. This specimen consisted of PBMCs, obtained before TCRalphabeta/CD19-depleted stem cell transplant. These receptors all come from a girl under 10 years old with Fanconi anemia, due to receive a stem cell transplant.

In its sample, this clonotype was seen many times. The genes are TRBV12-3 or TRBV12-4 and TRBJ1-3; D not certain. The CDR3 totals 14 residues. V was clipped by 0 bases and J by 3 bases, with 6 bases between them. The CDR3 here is CASSLAGDGNTIYF. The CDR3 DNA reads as TGTGCCAGCAGTTTAGCCGGGGATGGAAACACCATATATTTT.

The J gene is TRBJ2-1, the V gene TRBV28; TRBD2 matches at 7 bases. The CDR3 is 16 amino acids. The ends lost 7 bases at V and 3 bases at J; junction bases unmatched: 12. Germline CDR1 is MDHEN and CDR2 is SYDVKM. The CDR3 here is CASTDSGRPNYNEQFF. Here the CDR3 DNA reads TGTGCCAGCACTGATAGCGGGCGACCTAACTACAATGAGCAGTTCTTC. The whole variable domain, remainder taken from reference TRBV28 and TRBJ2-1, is DVKVTQSSRYLVKRTGEKVFLECVQDMDHENMFWYRQDPGLGLRLIYFSYDVKMKEKGDIPEGYSVSREKKERFSLILESASTNQTSMYLCASTDSGRPNYNEQFFGPGTRLTVL.

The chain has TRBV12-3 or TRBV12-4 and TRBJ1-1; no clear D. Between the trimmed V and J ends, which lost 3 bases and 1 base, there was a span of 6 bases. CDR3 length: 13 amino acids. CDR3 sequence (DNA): TGTGCCAGCAGTTTGAAAGAGAACACTGAAGCTTTCTTT. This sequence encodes CASSLKENTEAFF.

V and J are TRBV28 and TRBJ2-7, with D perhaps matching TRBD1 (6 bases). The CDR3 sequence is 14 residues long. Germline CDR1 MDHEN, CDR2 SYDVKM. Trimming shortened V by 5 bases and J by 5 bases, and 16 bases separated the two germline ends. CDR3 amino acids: CASSTRGFVHEQYF. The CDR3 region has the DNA TGTGCCAGCAGTACCAGGGGTTTTGTTCACGAGCAGTACTTC.

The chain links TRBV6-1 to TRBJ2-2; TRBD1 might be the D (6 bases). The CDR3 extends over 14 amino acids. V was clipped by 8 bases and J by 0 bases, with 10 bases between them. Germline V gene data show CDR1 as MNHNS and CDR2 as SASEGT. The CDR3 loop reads CASRWTANTGELFF. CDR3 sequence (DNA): TGTGCCAGCCGATGGACAGCGAACACCGGGGAGCTGTTTTTT.

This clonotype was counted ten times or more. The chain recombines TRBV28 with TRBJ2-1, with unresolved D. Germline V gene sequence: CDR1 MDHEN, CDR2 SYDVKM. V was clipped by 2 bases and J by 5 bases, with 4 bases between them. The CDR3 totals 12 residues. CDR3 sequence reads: CASSLEDNEQFF. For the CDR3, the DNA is TGTGCCAGCAGTTTAGAGGACAATGAGCAGTTCTTC.

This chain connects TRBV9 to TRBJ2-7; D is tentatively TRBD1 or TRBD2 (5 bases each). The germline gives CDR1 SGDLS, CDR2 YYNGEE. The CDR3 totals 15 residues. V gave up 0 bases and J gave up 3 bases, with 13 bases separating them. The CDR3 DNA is TGTGCCAGCAGCGTAGGGGACGACTCATACTACGAGCAGTACTTC. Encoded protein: CASSVGDDSYYEQYF.

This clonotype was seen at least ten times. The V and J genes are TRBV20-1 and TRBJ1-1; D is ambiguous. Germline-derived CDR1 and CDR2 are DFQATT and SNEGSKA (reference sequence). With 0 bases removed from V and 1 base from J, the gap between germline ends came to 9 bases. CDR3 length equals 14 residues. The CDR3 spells CSARDPRGNTEAFF. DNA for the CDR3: TGCAGTGCTAGAGATCCGAGAGGGAACACTGAAGCTTTCTTT.

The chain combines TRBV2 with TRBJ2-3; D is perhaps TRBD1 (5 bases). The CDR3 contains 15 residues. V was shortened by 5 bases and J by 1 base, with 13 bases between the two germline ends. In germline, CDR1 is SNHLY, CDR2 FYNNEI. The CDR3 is CASSLALGGTDTQYF. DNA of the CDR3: TGTGCCAGCAGTTTGGCCCTAGGGGGCACAGATACGCAGTATTTT.

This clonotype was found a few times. CDR3 loop: CSARGEQFF. The DNA of the CDR3 is TGCAGTGCTAGGGGTGAGCAGTTCTTC. J is TRBJ2-1 and V is TRBV20-1; no firm D call. With 3 bases removed from V and 9 bases from J, the gap between germline ends came to 3 bases. The CDR3 totals 9 residues. Germline V gene data show CDR1 as DFQATT and CDR2 as SNEGSKA (reference sequence).

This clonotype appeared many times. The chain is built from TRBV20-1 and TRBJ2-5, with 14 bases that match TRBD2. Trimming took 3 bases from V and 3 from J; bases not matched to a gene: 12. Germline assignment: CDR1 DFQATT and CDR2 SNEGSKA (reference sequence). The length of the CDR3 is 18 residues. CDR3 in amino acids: CSASRRLAGGIGEETQYF. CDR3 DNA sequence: TGCAGTGCTAGCCGACGACTAGCGGGGGGGATAGGGGAAGAGACCCAGTACTTC.

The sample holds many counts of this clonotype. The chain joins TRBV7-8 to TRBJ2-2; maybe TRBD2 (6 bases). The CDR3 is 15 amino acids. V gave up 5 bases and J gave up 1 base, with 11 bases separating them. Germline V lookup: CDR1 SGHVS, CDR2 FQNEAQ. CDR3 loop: CASSRVGGNTGELFF. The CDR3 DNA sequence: TGTGCCAGCAGCCGTGTGGGAGGGAACACCGGGGAGCTGTTTTTT. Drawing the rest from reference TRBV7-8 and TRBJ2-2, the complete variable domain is GAGVSQSPRYKVAKRGQDVALRCDPISGHVSLFWYQQALGQGPEFLTYFQNEAQLDKSGLPSDRFFAERPEGSVSTLKIQRTQQEDSAVYLCASSRVGGNTGELFFGEGSRLTVL.

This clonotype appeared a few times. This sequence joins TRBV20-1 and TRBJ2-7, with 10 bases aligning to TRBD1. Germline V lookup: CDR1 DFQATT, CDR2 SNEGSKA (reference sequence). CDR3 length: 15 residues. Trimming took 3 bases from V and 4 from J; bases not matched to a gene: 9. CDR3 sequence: CSARSPGQGIYEQYF. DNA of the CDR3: TGCAGTGCTAGGTCACCGGGACAGGGGATTTACGAGCAGTACTTC.

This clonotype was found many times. CDR3 nucleotides: TGTGCCAGCAGTTTTGTTCGGTTTTCCTCCTACGAGCAGTACTTC. This codes for CASSFVRFSSYEQYF. The chain carries TRBV28 and TRBJ2-7; D is unclear. Germline V CDR1 and CDR2: MDHEN, SYDVKM. Trimming took 3 bases from V and 0 from J, leaving 12 bases between them. The CDR3 contains 15 residues. The full variable domain, completed using reference TRBV28 and TRBJ2-7, is DVKVTQSSRYLVKRTGEKVFLECVQDMDHENMFWYRQDPGLGLRLIYFSYDVKMKEKGDIPEGYSVSREKKERFSLILESASTNQTSMYLCASSFVRFSSYEQYFGPGTRLTVT.

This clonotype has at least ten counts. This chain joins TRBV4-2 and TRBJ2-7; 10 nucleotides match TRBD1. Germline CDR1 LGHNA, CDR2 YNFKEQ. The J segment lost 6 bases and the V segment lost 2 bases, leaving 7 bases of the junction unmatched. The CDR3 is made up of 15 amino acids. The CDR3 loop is CASSQQGQGWVEQYF. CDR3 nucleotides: TGTGCCAGCAGCCAACAGGGACAGGGGTGGGTCGAGCAGTACTTC.

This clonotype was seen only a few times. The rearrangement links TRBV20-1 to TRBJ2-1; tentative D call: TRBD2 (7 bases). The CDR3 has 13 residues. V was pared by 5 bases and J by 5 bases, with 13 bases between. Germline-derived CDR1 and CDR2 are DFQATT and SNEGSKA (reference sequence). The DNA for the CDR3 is TGCAGTGCTCGTCGGGGGGCCCACAATGAGCAGTTCTTC. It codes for CSARRGAHNEQFF.

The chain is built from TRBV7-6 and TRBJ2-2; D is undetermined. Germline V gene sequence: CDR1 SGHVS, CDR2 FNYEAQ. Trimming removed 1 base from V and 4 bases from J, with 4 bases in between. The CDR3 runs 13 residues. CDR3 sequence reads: CASSLEATGELFF. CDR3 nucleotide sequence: TGTGCCAGCAGCTTAGAAGCCACCGGGGAGCTGTTTTTT.

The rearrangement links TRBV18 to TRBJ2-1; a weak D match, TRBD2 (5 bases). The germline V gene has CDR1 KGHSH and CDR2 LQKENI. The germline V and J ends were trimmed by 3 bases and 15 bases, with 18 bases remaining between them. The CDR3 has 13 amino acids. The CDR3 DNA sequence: TGTGCCAGCTCACCTTTACCTAGCCCCCGTGGGTTCTTC. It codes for CASSPLPSPRGFF.

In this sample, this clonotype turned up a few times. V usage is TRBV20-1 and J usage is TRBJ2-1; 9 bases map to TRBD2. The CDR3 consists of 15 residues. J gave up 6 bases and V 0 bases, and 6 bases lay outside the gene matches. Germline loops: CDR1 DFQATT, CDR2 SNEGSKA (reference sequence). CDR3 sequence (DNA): TGCAGTGCTAGAGATCGACGCGGGGGGGCCAATGAGCAGTTCTTC. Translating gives CSARDRRGGANEQFF.

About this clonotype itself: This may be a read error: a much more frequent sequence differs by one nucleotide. The CDR3 is CARSVGTSGGEFF. The CDR3 DNA reads as TGTGCCAGGAGCGTCGGGACTAGCGGGGGAGAGTTCTTC. V and J are TRBV9 and TRBJ2-1, with 14 bases that match TRBD2. The germline gives CDR1 SGDLS, CDR2 YYNGEE. The CDR3 runs 13 residues.

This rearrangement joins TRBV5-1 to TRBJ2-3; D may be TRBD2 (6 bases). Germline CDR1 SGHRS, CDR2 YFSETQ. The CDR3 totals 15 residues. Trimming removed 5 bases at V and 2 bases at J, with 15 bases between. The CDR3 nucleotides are TGCGCCAGCAGGAAGGTCGCGGGGCACACAGATACGCAGTATTTT. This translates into CASRKVAGHTDTQYF.

The CDR3, as DNA: TGCGCCAGCAGCTTTCGCCTAGCGGGAGGACCCACCGAGCAGTACTTC. Translated: CASSFRLAGGPTEQYF. The rearrangement links TRBV5-1 to TRBJ2-7; 11 nucleotides align to TRBD2. This CDR3 is built from 16 residues. Unmatched junction bases numbered 10, after V lost 2 bases and J lost 6 bases. CDR1 is SGHRS, CDR2 YFSETQ, per germline.

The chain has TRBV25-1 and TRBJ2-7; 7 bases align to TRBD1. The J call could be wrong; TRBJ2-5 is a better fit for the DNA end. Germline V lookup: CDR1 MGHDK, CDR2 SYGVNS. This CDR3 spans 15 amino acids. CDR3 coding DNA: TGTGCCAGCAGTGAAAACGAGGGGGCCGCTGAGACCCAGTACTTC. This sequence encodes CASSENEGAAETQYF.

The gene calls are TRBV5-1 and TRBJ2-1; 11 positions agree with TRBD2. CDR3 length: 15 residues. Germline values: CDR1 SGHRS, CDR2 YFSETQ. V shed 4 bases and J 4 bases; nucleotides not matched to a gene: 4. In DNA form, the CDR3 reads TGCGCCAGCAGCCCGGGACTAGCGGAGTACAATGAGCAGTTCTTC. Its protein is CASSPGLAEYNEQFF.

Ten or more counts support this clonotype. The CDR3 is CASSEDSLHGYTF. CDR3 nucleotides: TGTGCCAGCAGCGAGGACAGCCTTCATGGCTACACCTTC. This chain uses TRBV7-2 with TRBJ1-2; tentative D call: TRBD1 (6 bases). This CDR3 has 13 residues. Germline CDR1 is SGHTA and CDR2 is FQGNSA. Trimming stripped 5 bases from V and 6 bases from J, with 13 bases between.

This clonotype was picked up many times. Written as DNA, the CDR3 is TGCAGTGCTAGAGATCCTGAGCGCGGGACAGTCAATCAGCCCCAGCATTTT. This translates into CSARDPERGTVNQPQHF. This sequence joins TRBV20-1 and TRBJ1-5, with TRBD1 matching over 7 bases. The CDR3 has 17 amino acids. The junction had 11 bases not matched to a gene; V was cut back by 0 bases and J by 3 bases. CDR1 and CDR2 (germline): DFQATT, SNEGSKA (reference sequence).

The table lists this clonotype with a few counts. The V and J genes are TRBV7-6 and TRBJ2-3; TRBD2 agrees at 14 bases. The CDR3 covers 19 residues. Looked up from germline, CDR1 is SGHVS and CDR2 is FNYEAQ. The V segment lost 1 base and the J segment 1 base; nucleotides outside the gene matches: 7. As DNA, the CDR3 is TGTGCCAGCAGCTTAGGTCCTGGACTAGCGGGAGGACGCACAGATACGCAGTATTTT. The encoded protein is CASSLGPGLAGGRTDTQYF.

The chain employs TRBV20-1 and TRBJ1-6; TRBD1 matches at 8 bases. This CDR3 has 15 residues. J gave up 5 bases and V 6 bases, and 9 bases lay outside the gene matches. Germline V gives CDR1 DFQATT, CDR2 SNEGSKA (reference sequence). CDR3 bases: TGCAGTGCCCTTTGGGCGGACAGGGATAATTCACCCCTCCACTTT. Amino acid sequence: CSALWADRDNSPLHF.

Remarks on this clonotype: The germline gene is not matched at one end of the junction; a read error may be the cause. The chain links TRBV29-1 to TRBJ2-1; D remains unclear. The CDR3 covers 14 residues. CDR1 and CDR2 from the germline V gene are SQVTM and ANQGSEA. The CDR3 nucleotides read TGCAGCGTCGAAGGGATTGGGCTTAACAATGAGCAGTTCTTC. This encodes CSVEGIGLNNEQFF.